This T cell receptor beta chain was recovered during a study of blood T cell repertoires in COVID-19. Remarks on this clone: One junction end does not reproduce the germline sequence, and a read error may be involved.

Followed longitudinally, the Seattle patients had been enrolled during active infection. Using immunoSEQ multiplex PCR, the repertoire was profiled, and TCRdb retains in-frame clones only, with some absent. This table holds 210,000 or so clones, roughly 85% found once. The receptor was isolated from a man over 45 with COVID-19, enrolled during active disease. The sequenced sample was peripheral blood.

As DNA, the CDR3 is TGTGCTAGCAGCTCTGACAGGGCGGAGTTAACTAATGAAAAACTGTTTTTT. Protein sequence: CASSSDRAELTNEKLFF. The chain combines TRBV7-7 with TRBJ1-4; 7 bases agree with TRBD1. There are 17 residues in the CDR3. CDR1 SSHAT and CDR2 FNYEAQ come from the germline V gene (reference sequence). The complete variable domain, with remaining parts taken from reference TRBV7-7 and TRBJ1-4, reads GAGVSQSPRYKVTKRGQDVTLRCDPISSHATLYWYQQALGQGPEFLTYFNYEAQPDKSGLPSDRFSAERPEGSISTLTIQRTEQRDSAMYRCASSSDRAELTNEKLFFGSGTQLSVL.